Detailed here is one T cell receptor beta chain. The antigen is not known. The sample belongs to a study of cytomegalovirus exposure and HLA in healthy donors. Study-level background: Later, an analysis reported that the approximately 120 validation repertoires had used the same platform as the roughly 700 first-cohort repertoires. Study observations and caveats: The tendency of first-cohort TCR clusters to co-occur in the approximately 120 validation repertoires was identified by a subsequent analysis.

The trim removed 0 bases at V and 0 bases at J, leaving 2 bases unmatched. The CDR3 covers 16 residues. Per germline, CDR1 SGHRS and CDR2 YFSETQ. Measured with immunoSEQ multiplex PCR; TCRdb has only the in-frame clones, and not every one. The data show 43,000 or so clones, about 90% seen once. These donors were members of the roughly 120-subject validation cohort, a group separate from the roughly 670-subject first cohort. The clonotype was recovered from a young man in good health and CMV-seronegative. The chain links TRBV5-1 to TRBJ2-2; 7 nucleotides match TRBD2. Source material: PBMCs. The CDR3 sequence: CASSLVAGANTGELFF. The CDR3 DNA reads TGCGCCAGCAGCTTGGTGGCGGGAGCGAACACCGGGGAGCTGTTTTTT.